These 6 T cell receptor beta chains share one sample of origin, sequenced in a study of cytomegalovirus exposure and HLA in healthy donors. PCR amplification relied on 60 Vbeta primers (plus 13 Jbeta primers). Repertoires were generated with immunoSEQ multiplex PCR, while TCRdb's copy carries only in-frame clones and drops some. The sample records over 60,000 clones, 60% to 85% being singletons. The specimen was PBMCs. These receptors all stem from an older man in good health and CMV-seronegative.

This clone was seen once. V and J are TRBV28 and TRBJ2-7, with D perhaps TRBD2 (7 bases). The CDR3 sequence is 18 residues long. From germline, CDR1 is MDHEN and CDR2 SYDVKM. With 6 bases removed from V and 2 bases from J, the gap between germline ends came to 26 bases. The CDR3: CASRLNRGGMVGPYEQYF. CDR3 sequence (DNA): TGTGCCAGCAGGCTGAATAGGGGGGGGATGGTTGGCCCCTACGAGCAGTACTTC. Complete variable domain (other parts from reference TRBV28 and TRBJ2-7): DVKVTQSSRYLVKRTGEKVFLECVQDMDHENMFWYRQDPGLGLRLIYFSYDVKMKEKGDIPEGYSVSREKKERFSLILESASTNQTSMYLCASRLNRGGMVGPYEQYFGPGTRLTVT.

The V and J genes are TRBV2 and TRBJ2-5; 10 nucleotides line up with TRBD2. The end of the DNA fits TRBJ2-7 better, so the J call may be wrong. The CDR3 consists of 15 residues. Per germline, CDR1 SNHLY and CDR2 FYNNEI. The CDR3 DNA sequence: TGTGCCAGCAGTGAGTTTAGCGGGGGGCCCTACGAGCAGTACTTC. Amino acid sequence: CASSEFSGGPYEQYF.

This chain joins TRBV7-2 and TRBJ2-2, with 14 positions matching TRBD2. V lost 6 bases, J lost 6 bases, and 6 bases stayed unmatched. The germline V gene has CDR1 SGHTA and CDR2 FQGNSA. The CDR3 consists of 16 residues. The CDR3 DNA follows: TGTGCCAGCAGGCCAAGACTAGCGGGAGGGCCCGGGGAGCTGTTTTTT. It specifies CASRPRLAGGPGELFF. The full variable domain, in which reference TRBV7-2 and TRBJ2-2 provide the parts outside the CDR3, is GAGVSQSPSNKVTEKGKDVELRCDPISGHTALYWYRQSLGQGLEFLIYFQGNSAPDKSGLPSDRFSAERTGGSVSTLTIQRTQQEDSAVYLCASRPRLAGGPGELFFGEGSRLTVL.

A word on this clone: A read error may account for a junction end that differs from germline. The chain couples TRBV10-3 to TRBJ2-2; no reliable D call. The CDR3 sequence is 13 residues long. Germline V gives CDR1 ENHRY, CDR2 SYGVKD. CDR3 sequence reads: CASSYSGTGELFF. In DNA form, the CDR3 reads TGTGCCAGCAGTTACTCCGGGACCGGGGAGCTGTTTTTT.

The CDR3 sequence is CASSPSTESYEQYF. CDR3 coding DNA: TGTGCCAGCTCACCATCTACAGAGTCCTACGAGCAGTACTTC. The chain has TRBV18 and TRBJ2-7; D gene unclear. V lost 2 bases and J 1 base, leaving 9 bases between the germline ends. The CDR3 extends over 14 amino acids. Germline V CDR1 and CDR2: KGHSH, LQKENI. The variable domain in full, with the rest retrieved from reference TRBV18 and TRBJ2-7, is NAGVMQNPRHLVRRRGQEARLRCSPMKGHSHVYWYRQLPEEGLKFMVYLQKENIIDESGMPKERFSAEFPKEGPSILRIQQVVRGDSAAYFCASSPSTESYEQYFGPGTRLTVT.

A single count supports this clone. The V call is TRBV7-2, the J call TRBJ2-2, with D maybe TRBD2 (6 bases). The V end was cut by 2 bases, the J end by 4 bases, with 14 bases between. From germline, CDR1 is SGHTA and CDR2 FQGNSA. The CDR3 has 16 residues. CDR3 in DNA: TGTGCCAGCAGCTTAAGGCCAGGGCGGGGCACCGGGGAGCTGTTTTTT. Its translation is CASSLRPGRGTGELFF.